Below are 25 T cell receptor beta chains sequenced from a single sample in a study of resident and recirculating memory T cells in vitiligo. Profiled with immunoSEQ multiplex PCR; TCRdb holds only in-frame clones, not every one. The sample records 70,000 to 75,000 clones, roughly nine tenths being singletons. The sequenced sample consisted of blood. Source of these receptors: a male donor with vitiligo.

The chain combines TRBV6-4 with TRBJ2-3; 12 bases align to TRBD2. The V segment lost 4 bases and the J segment 6 bases; nucleotides outside the gene matches: 2. CDR3 length: 14 amino acids. The germline V gene encodes CDR1 MRHNA and CDR2 SNTAGT. The CDR3 nucleotides read TGTGCCAGCAGTGCTAGCGGGGGGGCCGATACGCAGTATTTT. Encoded protein: CASSASGGADTQYF.

This clone was observed once. The V gene is TRBV5-8, the J gene TRBJ2-2; 10 positions agree with TRBD1. The germline CDR1 and CDR2 sequences are SGHTS and YDEGEE. This CDR3 has 16 residues. The V gene end was trimmed by 4 bases and the J gene end by 2 bases; junction bases not matched to a gene: 5. The CDR3 loop reads CASSPWTGGNTGELFF. DNA of the CDR3: TGTGCCAGCAGCCCCTGGACAGGGGGAAACACCGGGGAGCTGTTTTTT.

This chain joins TRBV9 and TRBJ1-2; possible D gene TRBD1, 5 bases. The CDR3 spans 15 residues. Looked up from germline, CDR1 is SGDLS and CDR2 is YYNGEE. V gave up 3 bases and J gave up 8 bases, with 20 bases separating them. CDR3 sequence: CASSDLDSFNKGYTF. The CDR3 DNA is TGTGCCAGCAGCGACCTTGACAGTTTCAACAAGGGCTACACCTTC.

Only a few counts were recorded for this clone. The rearrangement joins TRBV7-2 to TRBJ1-1; 8 bases are shared with TRBD1. Looked up from germline, CDR1 is SGHTA and CDR2 is FQGNSA. CDR3 length equals 15 residues. Germline trimming cut 3 bases from V and 1 base from J; bases unmatched to any gene: 4. CDR3 region: CASSFRGTGNTEAFF. The CDR3 DNA reads TGTGCCAGCAGCTTCAGAGGGACAGGGAACACTGAAGCTTTCTTT. Supplemented by reference TRBV7-2 and TRBJ1-1, the full variable domain reads GAGVSQSPSNKVTEKGKDVELRCDPISGHTALYWYRQSLGQGLEFLIYFQGNSAPDKSGLPSDRFSAERTGGSVSTLTIQRTQQEDSAVYLCASSFRGTGNTEAFFGQGTRLTVV.

The chain couples TRBV18 to TRBJ1-5; 8 bases line up with TRBD1. Unmatched junction bases numbered 0, after V lost 3 bases and J lost 5 bases. Germline V gene data show CDR1 as KGHSH and CDR2 as LQKENI. This CDR3 contains 13 residues. This chain's CDR3 is CASSPTGDQPQHF. The DNA for the CDR3 is TGTGCCAGCTCACCGACAGGGGATCAGCCCCAGCATTTT.

The chain carries TRBV10-3 and TRBJ2-5; 7 nucleotides align to TRBD2. The CDR3 extends over 16 amino acids. Germline values: CDR1 ENHRY, CDR2 SYGVKD. V was pared by 4 bases and J by 4 bases, with 12 bases of the junction left unmatched. This CDR3 reads CAISGGAGTVGETQYF. The CDR3 DNA is TGTGCCATCAGTGGAGGAGCGGGGACGGTCGGAGAGACCCAGTACTTC.

V and J are TRBV5-5 and TRBJ2-3; 7 bases agree with TRBD1. V lost 4 bases to trimming and J lost 1 base; unmatched junction nucleotides: 3. CDR1 and CDR2 (germline): SGHKS, YYEKEE (reference sequence). The CDR3 runs 14 residues. The CDR3 DNA sequence: TGTGCCAGCAGCCGAGGACAGGGCACAGATACGCAGTATTTT. Amino acids: CASSRGQGTDTQYF.

The V call is TRBV6-5, the J call TRBJ1-2; 10 nucleotides match TRBD1. Germline trimming cut 10 bases from V and 5 bases from J; bases unmatched to any gene: 4. The CDR3 is 12 amino acids. CDR1 and CDR2 (germline): MNHEY, SVGAGI. The CDR3 is CATRQGAYGYTF. The CDR3 coding sequence is TGTGCCACCCGACAGGGGGCGTATGGCTACACCTTC.

J is TRBJ2-2 and V is TRBV5-4; D unclear. This CDR3 comprises 15 residues. Looked up from germline, CDR1 is SGHNT and CDR2 is YYREEE (reference sequence). Trimming removed 3 bases at V and 0 bases at J, with 9 bases between. The CDR3 loop is CASSSKRPNTGELFF. The DNA for the CDR3 is TGTGCCAGCAGCTCAAAGAGGCCGAACACCGGGGAGCTGTTTTTT.

V is TRBV10-3 and J is TRBJ2-1; 11 nucleotides align to TRBD2. The J segment lost 3 bases and the V segment lost 5 bases, leaving 3 bases of the junction unmatched. Germline loops: CDR1 ENHRY, CDR2 SYGVKD. CDR3 length equals 15 residues. CDR3 loop: CAISTSGGSYNEQFF. CDR3 nucleotide sequence: TGTGCCATCAGTACTAGCGGGGGCAGCTACAATGAGCAGTTCTTC.

This clone came up once. The chain is built from TRBV7-8 and TRBJ1-5; D is unclear. Between the trimmed V and J ends, which lost 6 bases and 0 bases, there was a span of 15 bases. The CDR3 is 16 residues long. The germline gives CDR1 SGHVS, CDR2 FQNEAQ. CDR3 coding DNA: TGTGCCAGCAGTCGCGGGTCAGGTATTAGCAATCAGCCCCAGCATTTT. Amino acids: CASSRGSGISNQPQHF.

The chain links TRBV29-1 to TRBJ2-5; TRBD2 matches 10 bases. V shed 1 base, J shed 7 bases, and the junction held 6 bases outside the gene matches. CDR3 length: 14 residues. Germline V gives CDR1 SQVTM, CDR2 ANQGSEA. The CDR3 DNA follows: TGCAGCGTTGAAGGGACTAGCGGCGGGGGGACCCAGTACTTC. It is translated as CSVEGTSGGGTQYF. The full variable domain, rest sourced from reference TRBV29-1 and TRBJ2-5, is SAVISQKPSRDICQRGTSLTIQCQVDSQVTMMFWYRQQPGQSLTLIATANQGSEATYESGFVIDKFPISRPNLTFSTLTVSNMSPEDSSIYLCSVEGTSGGGTQYFGPGTRLLVL.

The chain links TRBV2 to TRBJ1-1; 8 bases fit TRBD1. The germline gives CDR1 SNHLY, CDR2 FYNNEI. The CDR3 is 12 amino acids. With V trimmed by 10 bases and J by 3 bases, 4 bases remained unmatched. CDR3 in amino acids: CATGQGHTEAFF. As DNA, the CDR3 is TGTGCCACCGGACAGGGACACACTGAAGCTTTCTTT.

This chain links TRBV7-3 with TRBJ2-1, with TRBD2 identical over 8 bases. Looked up from germline, CDR1 is SGHTA and CDR2 is FQGTGA. The CDR3 has 15 residues. After removal of 0 bases from V and 8 bases from J, the junction contained 6 bases not matched to a gene. The CDR3 protein is CASSLTPGGPHEQFF. The CDR3 DNA follows: TGTGCCAGCAGCTTAACCCCGGGGGGGCCTCATGAGCAGTTCTTC.

This sequence joins TRBV28 and TRBJ2-7, with 8 bases matching TRBD1. The germline V gene encodes CDR1 MDHEN and CDR2 SYDVKM. The CDR3 runs to 14 residues. V gave up 6 bases and J gave up 5 bases; unmatched junction bases: 9. CDR3 amino acids: CASSIGQGLDEQYF. CDR3 coding DNA: TGTGCCAGCAGCATCGGACAGGGACTCGACGAGCAGTACTTC. The full variable domain, with the rest looked up from reference TRBV28 and TRBJ2-7, is DVKVTQSSRYLVKRTGEKVFLECVQDMDHENMFWYRQDPGLGLRLIYFSYDVKMKEKGDIPEGYSVSREKKERFSLILESASTNQTSMYLCASSIGQGLDEQYFGPGTRLTVT.

This clone has only one observation. The chain joins TRBV5-1 to TRBJ1-3, with 7 positions matching TRBD1. The J segment lost 5 bases and the V segment lost 4 bases, leaving 6 bases of the junction unmatched. This CDR3 region has 14 residues. The germline CDR1 and CDR2 sequences are SGHRS and YFSETQ. The CDR3 DNA sequence: TGCGCCAGCAGCATCGACAGGGCGAGAAACACCATATATTTT. Translated, it gives CASSIDRARNTIYF.

The chain uses TRBV27 and TRBJ2-3; TRBD2 might be the D (6 bases). The CDR3 sequence is 17 residues long. Germline loops: CDR1 MNHEY, CDR2 SMNVEV (reference sequence). V lost 2 bases and J lost 1, with 16 bases in between. The CDR3 DNA reads TGTGCCAGCAGTTTACTCCCCTCAGGCGGGGGCACAGATACGCAGTATTTT. As protein: CASSLLPSGGGTDTQYF.

The chain joins TRBV30 to TRBJ2-2; 10 nucleotides align to TRBD1. This CDR3 is built from 15 residues. Losses at the gene ends were 3 bases for V and 3 bases for J; bases not matched to a gene: 4. Looked up from germline, CDR1 is GTSNPN and CDR2 is SVGIG (reference sequence). DNA for the CDR3: TGTGCCTGGAGACCCGGGACAGGGGACACCGGGGAGCTGTTTTTT. It encodes CAWRPGTGDTGELFF.

This sequence joins TRBV14 and TRBJ2-3, with 7 nucleotides matching TRBD1. V was clipped by 4 bases and J by 0 bases; unmatched bases: 7. CDR3 length: 16 residues. CDR1 is SGHDN, CDR2 FVKESK, per germline. CDR3 nucleotides: TGTGCCAGCAGCCTCTGGACAGGAATTAGCACAGATACGCAGTATTTT. It translates to CASSLWTGISTDTQYF.

The chain is built from TRBV4-3 and TRBJ1-4, with a weak D call TRBD1 (5 bases). There are 15 residues in the CDR3. The germline V and J ends were trimmed by 0 bases and 3 bases, with 8 bases remaining between them. From germline, CDR1 is LGHNA and CDR2 YSLEER. Here the CDR3 DNA reads TGCGCCAGCAGCCAAGACAGGGCGGCTAATGAAAAACTGTTTTTT. Protein: CASSQDRAANEKLFF.

This clone was counted many times. The chain has TRBV19 and TRBJ1-2; a possible D gene is TRBD1 (5 bases). The germline V gene has CDR1 LNHDA and CDR2 SQIVND (reference sequence). CDR3 length: 13 amino acids. Deletions cut 3 bases from V and 7 bases from J, with 12 bases between. The DNA of the CDR3 is TGTGCCAGTAGTATTAGTCAGGGAGGTGGCTACACCTTC. Protein product: CASSISQGGGYTF.

The chain recombines TRBV5-1 with TRBJ2-3; 15 bases line up with TRBD2. The CDR3 is made up of 18 amino acids. J gave up 4 bases and V 5 bases, and 11 bases lay outside the gene matches. CDR1 and CDR2 (germline): SGHRS, YFSETQ. CDR3 nucleotide sequence: TGCGCCAGCAGTTCAGGACTAGCGGGGGGGAAAGGTGCAGATACGCAGTATTTT. The encoded protein is CASSSGLAGGKGADTQYF.

The chain carries TRBV9 and TRBJ2-5, with a possible D match to TRBD2 (7 bases). Trimming stripped 4 bases from V and 4 bases from J, with 17 bases between. Germline V CDR1 and CDR2: SGDLS, YYNGEE. The CDR3 is made up of 15 amino acids. The CDR3 region has the DNA TGTGCCAGCAGCCTTGGGAGGGGAGGGGGAGAGACCCAGTACTTC. Translated, it gives CASSLGRGGGETQYF.

V usage is TRBV4-1 and J usage is TRBJ2-3; D remains ambiguous. This CDR3 is 15 amino acids long. V dropped 0 bases and J dropped 1 base, with 8 bases sitting between them. Germline-derived CDR1 and CDR2 are MGHRA and YSYEKL. CDR3 in amino acids: CASSQERRGTDTQYF. For the CDR3, the DNA is TGCGCCAGCAGCCAAGAGAGACGGGGCACAGATACGCAGTATTTT.

In this sample, this clone turned up once. This chain joins TRBV27 and TRBJ1-1, with unresolved D. This CDR3 region has 14 residues. Germline-derived CDR1 and CDR2 are MNHEY and SMNVEV (reference sequence). Trimming took off 2 bases at V and 6 bases at J, with 13 bases between the two ends. The CDR3 region is CASSLGYGSPEAFF. The CDR3 DNA reads as TGTGCCAGCAGTTTAGGTTATGGCTCCCCTGAAGCTTTCTTT.